These T cell receptor beta chains were read from a single sample in a study of T cell repertoires in cytomegalovirus infection. TCRdb used MiXCR to reprocess the reads, holding one entry per CDR3 protein. The sample yields some 300,000 distinct CDR3 sequences, 17% seen once. The sequenced material came from PBMCs. These receptors came from a human donor in good health (CMV status not recorded). Some clones in this sample may be carry-over from other donors' samples. Both conserved end residues are part of each CDR3. D genes are given only for firm matches. The size field is filled for only some rows; it gives once, few, many or a size class.

clone size: .
V gene: TRBV20-1
J gene: TRBJ2-3
D gene: .
CDR3 protein: CSGTLYTDTQYF
CDR3 DNA: TGCAGCGGGACACTCTACACAGATACGCAGTATTTT

clone size: many
V gene: TRBV4-1
J gene: TRBJ2-7
D gene: .
CDR3 protein: CASRSMASSDEQYF
CDR3 DNA: TGCGCCAGCAGGTCTATGGCATCCTCGGACGAGCAGTACTTC

clone size: few
V gene: TRBV29-1
J gene: TRBJ1-1
D gene: .
CDR3 protein: CSASDGNTEAFF
CDR3 DNA: TGCAGCGCGTCCGACGGGAACACTGAAGCTTTCTTT

clone size: few
V gene: TRBV4-2
J gene: TRBJ1-1
D gene: TRBD1
CDR3 protein: CASSQVSQGAFEAFF
CDR3 DNA: TGTGCCAGCAGCCAAGTCTCACAGGGGGCCTTTGAAGCTTTCTTT

clone size: .
V gene: TRBV6-1
J gene: TRBJ1-5
D gene: .
CDR3 protein: CASRKRDPNQPQHF
CDR3 DNA: TGTGCCAGCAGAAAACGGGACCCTAATCAGCCCCAGCATTTT

clone size: .
V gene: TRBV6-2/TRBV6-3
J gene: TRBJ1-3
D gene: .
CDR3 protein: CASSDPNGGSGNTIYF
CDR3 DNA: TGTGCCAGCAGTGACCCCAACGGAGGCTCTGGAAACACCATATATTTT

clone size: .
V gene: TRBV12-3/TRBV12-4
J gene: TRBJ2-7
D gene: .
CDR3 protein: CASSLGFGDLEQYF
CDR3 DNA: TGTGCCAGCAGTTTAGGATTTGGGGACTTGGAGCAGTACTTC

clone size: many
V gene: TRBV25-1
J gene: TRBJ2-3
D gene: .
CDR3 protein: CASSLASLTDTQYF
CDR3 DNA: TGTGCCAGCAGTCTTGCCAGCCTCACAGATACGCAGTATTTT

clone size: .
V gene: TRBV4-1
J gene: TRBJ2-1
D gene: .
CDR3 protein: CASSQVGTGSWLSSYNEQFF
CDR3 DNA: TGCGCCAGCAGCCAAGTTGGTACAGGGAGCTGGCTAAGCTCCTACAATGAGCAGTTCTTC

clone size: .
V gene: TRBV29-1
J gene: TRBJ2-7
D gene: .
CDR3 protein: CSVSLRSSYEQYF
CDR3 DNA: TGCAGCGTATCCTTACGGAGCTCCTACGAGCAGTACTTC

clone size: once
V gene: TRBV20-1
J gene: TRBJ2-5
D gene: .
CDR3 protein: CSARDQVGWGSETQYF
CDR3 DNA: TGCAGTGCTAGAGATCAAGTCGGTTGGGGTAGTGAGACCCAGTACTTC

clone size: .
V gene: TRBV28
J gene: TRBJ1-3
D gene: .
CDR3 protein: CASSLILGSGNTIYF
CDR3 DNA: TGTGCCAGCAGTTTAATCCTGGGCTCTGGAAACACCATATATTTT

clone size: .
V gene: TRBV6-1
J gene: TRBJ2-5
D gene: .
CDR3 protein: CASSEARDHWETQYF
CDR3 DNA: TGTGCCAGCAGTGAAGCGCGGGACCATTGGGAGACCCAGTACTTC

clone size: .
V gene: TRBV20-1
J gene: TRBJ2-7
D gene: TRBD1
CDR3 protein: CSARDSRGSSYEQYF
CDR3 DNA: TGCAGTGCTAGAGATTCCAGGGGGAGTTCGTACGAGCAGTACTTC

clone size: many
V gene: TRBV7-3
J gene: TRBJ2-2
D gene: .
CDR3 protein: CASSPKASGRGGELFF
CDR3 DNA: TGTGCCAGCAGCCCGAAAGCTTCGGGGCGAGGCGGGGAGCTGTTTTTT

clone size: .
V gene: TRBV4-3
J gene: TRBJ1-1
D gene: .
CDR3 protein: CASSPRLGHTEAFF
CDR3 DNA: TGCGCCAGCAGCCCAAGACTAGGGCACACTGAAGCTTTCTTT

clone size: many
V gene: TRBV7-6
J gene: TRBJ2-1
D gene: TRBD2
CDR3 protein: CASSLKGLAGSYNEQFF
CDR3 DNA: TGTGCCAGCAGCTTGAAGGGACTAGCGGGCTCCTACAATGAGCAGTTCTTC

clone size: many
V gene: TRBV7-2
J gene: TRBJ2-1
D gene: .
CDR3 protein: CASSWAEYNEQFF
CDR3 DNA: TGTGCCAGCAGCTGGGCCGAATACAATGAGCAGTTCTTC

clone size: few
V gene: TRBV19
J gene: TRBJ1-2
D gene: .
CDR3 protein: CASSPRARPLHGYTF
CDR3 DNA: TGTGCCAGTAGCCCTCGCGCCCGACCTTTGCATGGCTACACCTTC

clone size: .
V gene: TRBV4-1
J gene: TRBJ2-6
D gene: .
CDR3 protein: CASSQGGPGANVLTF
CDR3 DNA: TGCGCCAGCAGCCAAGGGGGGCCTGGGGCCAACGTCCTGACTTTC

clone size: .
V gene: TRBV2
J gene: TRBJ2-7
D gene: .
CDR3 protein: CASSEAPGPYEQYF
CDR3 DNA: TGTGCCAGCAGTGAAGCCCCGGGACCGTACGAGCAGTACTTC

clone size: .
V gene: TRBV7-9
J gene: TRBJ2-5
D gene: .
CDR3 protein: CASSLDGMKTQYF
CDR3 DNA: TGTGCCAGCAGCTTAGACGGTATGAAGACCCAGTACTTC

clone size: few
V gene: TRBV28
J gene: TRBJ2-1
D gene: TRBD1
CDR3 protein: CASSLTGTGRTYEQFF
CDR3 DNA: TGTGCCAGCAGTTTAACCGGGACAGGGAGGACCTATGAGCAGTTCTTC

clone size: few
V gene: TRBV2
J gene: TRBJ2-2
D gene: .
CDR3 protein: CASKDQAAGELFF
CDR3 DNA: TGTGCCAGCAAGGACCAGGCCGCCGGGGAGCTGTTTTTT

clone size: few
V gene: TRBV27
J gene: TRBJ2-7
D gene: .
CDR3 protein: CASSSDPRLYEQYF
CDR3 DNA: TGTGCCAGCAGTTCGGACCCGCGATTGTACGAGCAGTACTTC

clone size: .
V gene: TRBV6-6
J gene: TRBJ2-7
D gene: .
CDR3 protein: CASSGTRFCYEQYF
CDR3 DNA: TGTGCCAGCAGCGGGACGCGCTTCTGCTACGAGCAGTACTTC

clone size: few
V gene: TRBV6-6
J gene: TRBJ2-1
D gene: .
CDR3 protein: CASSSFGSTLNEQFF
CDR3 DNA: TGTGCCAGCAGCTCTTTTGGTAGCACGTTGAATGAGCAGTTCTTC

clone size: few
V gene: TRBV5-6
J gene: TRBJ1-4
D gene: .
CDR3 protein: CASSGSTGDEKLFF
CDR3 DNA: TGTGCCAGCAGCGGAAGTACCGGGGATGAAAAACTGTTTTTT

clone size: few
V gene: TRBV7-2
J gene: TRBJ2-1
D gene: .
CDR3 protein: CASSPGPVNEQFF
CDR3 DNA: TGTGCCAGCAGCCCGGGACCCGTCAATGAGCAGTTCTTC

clone size: .
V gene: TRBV12-3/TRBV12-4
J gene: TRBJ1-3
D gene: .
CDR3 protein: CASTLGQQFSGNTIYF
CDR3 DNA: TGTGCCAGCACCCTGGGACAACAGTTCTCTGGAAACACCATATATTTT

clone size: .
V gene: TRBV10-3
J gene: TRBJ2-3
D gene: .
CDR3 protein: CAISESTAATDTQYF
CDR3 DNA: TGTGCCATCAGTGAGTCCACAGCGGCAACAGATACGCAGTATTTT

clone size: .
V gene: TRBV20-1
J gene: TRBJ2-5
D gene: TRBD2
CDR3 protein: CSARDQQGGTETQYF
CDR3 DNA: TGCAGTGCTAGAGATCAGCAGGGAGGGACAGAGACCCAGTACTTC

clone size: .
V gene: TRBV5-1
J gene: TRBJ2-2
D gene: .
CDR3 protein: CASSLDGAYTGELFF
CDR3 DNA: TGCGCCAGCAGCTTGGACGGGGCCTACACCGGGGAGCTGTTTTTT

clone size: many
V gene: TRBV11-2
J gene: TRBJ2-7
D gene: .
CDR3 protein: CASTRGGAESYEQYF
CDR3 DNA: TGTGCCAGCACCAGGGGGGGCGCGGAGTCCTACGAGCAGTACTTC

clone size: many
V gene: TRBV5-1
J gene: TRBJ2-5
D gene: TRBD2
CDR3 protein: CASSSGLAGTETQYF
CDR3 DNA: TGCGCCAGCAGCTCGGGACTAGCGGGGACAGAGACCCAGTACTTC

clone size: many
V gene: TRBV6-6
J gene: TRBJ1-3
D gene: .
CDR3 protein: CASSTRSRASGNTIYF
CDR3 DNA: TGTGCCAGCAGTACCCGGAGCAGGGCGTCTGGAAACACCATATATTTT

clone size: .
V gene: TRBV4-1
J gene: TRBJ2-3
D gene: TRBD1
CDR3 protein: CASSHGQGAGTQYF
CDR3 DNA: TGCGCCAGCAGCCATGGACAGGGGGCTGGTACGCAGTATTTT

clone size: .
V gene: TRBV29-1
J gene: TRBJ1-1
D gene: .
CDR3 protein: CSVETSMNTEAFF
CDR3 DNA: TGCAGCGTTGAAACTAGCATGAACACTGAAGCTTTCTTT

clone size: many
V gene: TRBV20-1
J gene: TRBJ2-1
D gene: TRBD2
CDR3 protein: CSAPAGGSYNEQFF
CDR3 DNA: TGCAGTGCGCCAGCGGGGGGTTCCTACAATGAGCAGTTCTTC

clone size: .
V gene: TRBV20-1
J gene: TRBJ2-3
D gene: TRBD1
CDR3 protein: CSTGVGTDTQYF
CDR3 DNA: TGCAGTACAGGGGTGGGAACAGATACGCAGTATTTT

clone size: few
V gene: TRBV28
J gene: TRBJ1-1
D gene: .
CDR3 protein: CASSLSVENTEAFF
CDR3 DNA: TGTGCCAGCAGTTTATCGGTGGAGAACACTGAAGCTTTCTTT

clone size: .
V gene: TRBV6-2/TRBV6-3
J gene: TRBJ1-1
D gene: .
CDR3 protein: CASSYSTYTEAFF
CDR3 DNA: TGTGCCAGCAGTTACTCGACCTACACTGAAGCTTTCTTT

clone size: many
V gene: TRBV7-9
J gene: TRBJ1-2
D gene: .
CDR3 protein: CASSLQGSDYTF
CDR3 DNA: TGTGCCAGCAGCTTACAGGGGAGTGACTACACCTTC

clone size: .
V gene: TRBV7-2
J gene: TRBJ1-4
D gene: TRBD1
CDR3 protein: CASRLRQGAGEKLFF
CDR3 DNA: TGTGCCAGCAGGCTTCGACAGGGGGCGGGGGAAAAACTGTTTTTT

clone size: .
V gene: TRBV5-1
J gene: TRBJ1-2
D gene: .
CDR3 protein: CASSSQWLGPNYGYTF
CDR3 DNA: TGCGCCAGCAGCTCCCAGTGGTTGGGGCCTAACTATGGCTACACCTTC

clone size: many
V gene: TRBV7-8
J gene: TRBJ2-1
D gene: .
CDR3 protein: CAIKEESLNEQFF
CDR3 DNA: TGTGCCATTAAGGAGGAGTCCCTTAATGAGCAGTTCTTC

clone size: .
V gene: TRBV20-1
J gene: TRBJ1-6
D gene: .
CDR3 protein: CSAQVGQDNSPLHF
CDR3 DNA: TGCAGTGCGCAGGTCGGGCAAGATAATTCACCCCTCCACTTT

clone size: many
V gene: TRBV7-9
J gene: TRBJ1-1
D gene: .
CDR3 protein: CASSRVPNTEAFF
CDR3 DNA: TGTGCCAGCAGTCGGGTCCCAAACACTGAAGCTTTCTTT

clone size: few
V gene: TRBV20-1
J gene: TRBJ2-5
D gene: .
CDR3 protein: CSARAKAGDVVTQYF
CDR3 DNA: TGCAGTGCTAGGGCCAAGGCAGGGGATGTAGTGACCCAGTACTTC

clone size: .
V gene: TRBV20-1
J gene: TRBJ2-5
D gene: .
CDR3 protein: CSLPRAGAVQETQYF
CDR3 DNA: TGCAGCCTTCCCCGGGCGGGGGCCGTCCAAGAGACCCAGTACTTC

clone size: few
V gene: TRBV20-1
J gene: TRBJ2-7
D gene: .
CDR3 protein: CSGNGAGGQGTSYEQYF
CDR3 DNA: TGCAGTGGAAATGGAGCCGGGGGGCAGGGGACATCCTACGAGCAGTACTTC

clone size: few
V gene: TRBV11-2
J gene: TRBJ1-4
D gene: .
CDR3 protein: CASSLERSQFNEKLFF
CDR3 DNA: TGTGCCAGCAGCTTAGAGCGGTCACAGTTTAATGAAAAACTGTTTTTT